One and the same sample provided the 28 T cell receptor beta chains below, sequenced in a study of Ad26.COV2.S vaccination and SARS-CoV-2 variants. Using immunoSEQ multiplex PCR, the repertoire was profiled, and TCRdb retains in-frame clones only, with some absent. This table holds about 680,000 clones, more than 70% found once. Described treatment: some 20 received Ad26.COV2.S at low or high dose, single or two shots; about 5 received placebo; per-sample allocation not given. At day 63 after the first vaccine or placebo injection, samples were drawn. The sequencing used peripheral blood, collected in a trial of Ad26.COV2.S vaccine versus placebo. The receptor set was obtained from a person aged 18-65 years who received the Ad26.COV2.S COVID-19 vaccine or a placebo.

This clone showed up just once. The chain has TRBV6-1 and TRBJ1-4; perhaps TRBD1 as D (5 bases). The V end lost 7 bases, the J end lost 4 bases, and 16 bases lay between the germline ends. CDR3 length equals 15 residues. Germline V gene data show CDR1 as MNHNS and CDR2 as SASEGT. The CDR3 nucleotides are TGTGCCAGCACCCCCTTGACAGCGGGTAATGAAAAACTGTTTTTT. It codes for CASTPLTAGNEKLFF.

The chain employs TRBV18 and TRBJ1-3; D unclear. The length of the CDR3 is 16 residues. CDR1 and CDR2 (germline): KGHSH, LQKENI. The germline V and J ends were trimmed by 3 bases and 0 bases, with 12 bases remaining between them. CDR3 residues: CASSPWDSSSGNTIYF. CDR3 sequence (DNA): TGTGCCAGCTCACCCTGGGATTCTAGCTCTGGAAACACCATATATTTT. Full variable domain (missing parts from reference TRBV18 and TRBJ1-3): NAGVMQNPRHLVRRRGQEARLRCSPMKGHSHVYWYRQLPEEGLKFMVYLQKENIIDESGMPKERFSAEFPKEGPSILRIQQVVRGDSAAYFCASSPWDSSSGNTIYFGEGSWLTVV.

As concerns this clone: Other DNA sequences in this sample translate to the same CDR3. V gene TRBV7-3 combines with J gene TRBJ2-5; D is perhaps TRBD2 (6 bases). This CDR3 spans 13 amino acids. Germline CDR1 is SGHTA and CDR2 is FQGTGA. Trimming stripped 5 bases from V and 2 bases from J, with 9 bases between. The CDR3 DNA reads TGTGCCAGCAGCCCGGGACTGCAAGAGACCCAGTACTTC. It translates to CASSPGLQETQYF. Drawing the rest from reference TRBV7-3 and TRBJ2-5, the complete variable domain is GAGVSQTPSNKVTEKGKYVELRCDPISGHTALYWYRQSLGQGPEFLIYFQGTGAADDSGLPNDRFFAVRPEGSVSTLKIQRTERGDSAVYLCASSPGLQETQYFGPGTRLLVL.

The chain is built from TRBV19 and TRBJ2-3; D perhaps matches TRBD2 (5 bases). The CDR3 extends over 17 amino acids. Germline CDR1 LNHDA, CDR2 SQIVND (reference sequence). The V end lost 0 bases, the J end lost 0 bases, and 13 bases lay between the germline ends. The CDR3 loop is CASSIDRTPGSTDTQYF. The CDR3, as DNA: TGTGCCAGTAGTATAGATCGAACCCCGGGGAGCACAGATACGCAGTATTTT.

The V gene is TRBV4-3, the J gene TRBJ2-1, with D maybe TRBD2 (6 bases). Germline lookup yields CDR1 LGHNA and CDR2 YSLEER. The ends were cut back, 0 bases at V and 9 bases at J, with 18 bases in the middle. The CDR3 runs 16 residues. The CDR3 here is CASSQEGGLRVGEQFF. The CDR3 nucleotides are TGCGCCAGCAGCCAAGAGGGGGGACTCAGGGTGGGTGAGCAGTTCTTC.

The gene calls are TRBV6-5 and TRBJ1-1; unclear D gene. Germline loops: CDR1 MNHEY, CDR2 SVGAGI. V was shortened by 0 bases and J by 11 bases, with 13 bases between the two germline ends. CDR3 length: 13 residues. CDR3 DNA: TGTGCCAGCAGTTACTCGGCTCCCACCCCGGCTTTCTTT. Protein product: CASSYSAPTPAFF.

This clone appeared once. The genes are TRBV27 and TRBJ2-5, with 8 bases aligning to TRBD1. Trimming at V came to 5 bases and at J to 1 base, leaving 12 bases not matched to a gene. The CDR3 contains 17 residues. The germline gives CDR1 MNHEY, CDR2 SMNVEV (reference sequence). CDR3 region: CASSPSATGDTQETQYF. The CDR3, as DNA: TGTGCCAGCAGTCCCTCCGCGACAGGGGATACCCAAGAGACCCAGTACTTC.

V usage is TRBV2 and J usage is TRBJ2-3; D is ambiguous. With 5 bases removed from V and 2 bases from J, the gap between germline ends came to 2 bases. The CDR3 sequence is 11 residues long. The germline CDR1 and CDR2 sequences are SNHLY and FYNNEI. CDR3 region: CASSYTDTQYF. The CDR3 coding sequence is TGTGCCAGCAGTTACACAGATACGCAGTATTTT.

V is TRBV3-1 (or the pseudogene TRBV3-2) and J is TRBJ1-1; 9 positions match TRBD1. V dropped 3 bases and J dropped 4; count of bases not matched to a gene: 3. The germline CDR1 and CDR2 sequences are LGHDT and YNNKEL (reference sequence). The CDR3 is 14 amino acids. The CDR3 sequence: CASSHPTGGTEAFF. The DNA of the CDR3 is TGTGCCAGCAGCCATCCGACAGGGGGCACTGAAGCTTTCTTT.

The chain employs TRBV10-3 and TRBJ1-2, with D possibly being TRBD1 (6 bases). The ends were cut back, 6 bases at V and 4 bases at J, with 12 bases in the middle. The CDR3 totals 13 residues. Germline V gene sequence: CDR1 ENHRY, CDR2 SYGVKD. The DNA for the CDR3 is TGTGCCATCAGCGAGGACAGCATCTATGGCTACACCTTC. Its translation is CAISEDSIYGYTF.

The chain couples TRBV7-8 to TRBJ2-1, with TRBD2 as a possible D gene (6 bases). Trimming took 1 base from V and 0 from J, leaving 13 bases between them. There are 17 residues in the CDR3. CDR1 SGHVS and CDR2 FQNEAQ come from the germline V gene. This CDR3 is CASSLGGAGSSYNEQFF. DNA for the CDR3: TGTGCCAGCAGCTTAGGCGGGGCGGGGAGCTCCTACAATGAGCAGTTCTTC.

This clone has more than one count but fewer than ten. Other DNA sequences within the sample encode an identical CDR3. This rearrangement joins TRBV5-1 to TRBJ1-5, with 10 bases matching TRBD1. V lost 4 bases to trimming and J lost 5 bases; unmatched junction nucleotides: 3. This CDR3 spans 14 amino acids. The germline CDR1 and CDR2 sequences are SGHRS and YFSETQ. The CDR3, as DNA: TGCGCCAGCAGCCCTGGACAGGGGGATCAGCCCCAGCATTTT. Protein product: CASSPGQGDQPQHF.

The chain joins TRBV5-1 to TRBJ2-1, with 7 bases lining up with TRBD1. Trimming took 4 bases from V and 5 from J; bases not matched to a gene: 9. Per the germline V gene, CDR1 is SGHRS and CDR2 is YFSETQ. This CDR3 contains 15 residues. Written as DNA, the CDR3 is TGCGCCAGCAGCAGAACCGGGACAGCCCACAATGAGCAGTTCTTC. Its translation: CASSRTGTAHNEQFF.

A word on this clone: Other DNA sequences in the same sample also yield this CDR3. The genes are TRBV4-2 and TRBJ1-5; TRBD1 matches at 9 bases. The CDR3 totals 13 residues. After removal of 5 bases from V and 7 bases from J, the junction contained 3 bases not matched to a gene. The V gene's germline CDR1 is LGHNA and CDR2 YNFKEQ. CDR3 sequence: CASSSDRGQPQHF. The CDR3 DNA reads TGTGCCAGCAGCTCGGACAGGGGCCAGCCCCAGCATTTT.

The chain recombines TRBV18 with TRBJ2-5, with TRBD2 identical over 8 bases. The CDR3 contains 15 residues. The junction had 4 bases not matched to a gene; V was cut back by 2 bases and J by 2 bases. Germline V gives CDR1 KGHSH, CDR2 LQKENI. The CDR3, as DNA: TGTGCCAGCTCACCATCAGCGGGAGATCAAGAGACCCAGTACTTC. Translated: CASSPSAGDQETQYF.

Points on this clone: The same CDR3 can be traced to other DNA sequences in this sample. CDR3 loop: CASSRTGNQPQHF. CDR3 DNA sequence: TGTGCCAGCAGCCGGACAGGAAATCAGCCCCAGCATTTT. The V gene is TRBV5-6, the J gene TRBJ1-5; 7 positions agree with TRBD1. The trim removed 4 bases at V and 4 bases at J, leaving 2 bases unmatched. The CDR3 extends over 13 amino acids. Germline assignment: CDR1 SGHDT and CDR2 YYEEEE.

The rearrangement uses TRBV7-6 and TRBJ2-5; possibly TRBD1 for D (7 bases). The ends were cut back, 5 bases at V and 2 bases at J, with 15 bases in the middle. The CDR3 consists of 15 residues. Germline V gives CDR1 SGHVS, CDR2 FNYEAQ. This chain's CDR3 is CASSINPGGQETQYF. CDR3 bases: TGTGCCAGCAGCATTAATCCAGGGGGGCAAGAGACCCAGTACTTC.

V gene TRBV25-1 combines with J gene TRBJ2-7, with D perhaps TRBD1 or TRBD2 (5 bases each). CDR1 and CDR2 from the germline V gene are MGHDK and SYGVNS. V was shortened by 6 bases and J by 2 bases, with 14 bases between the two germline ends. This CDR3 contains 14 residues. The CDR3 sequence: CASSRLGVPYEQYF. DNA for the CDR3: TGTGCCAGCAGCCGCCTGGGGGTGCCCTACGAGCAGTACTTC.

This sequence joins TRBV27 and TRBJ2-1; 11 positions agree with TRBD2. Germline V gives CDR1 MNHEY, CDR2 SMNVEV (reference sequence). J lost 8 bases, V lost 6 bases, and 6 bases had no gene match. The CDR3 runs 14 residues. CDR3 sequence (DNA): TGTGCCAGCAGCCTGACTAGCGGGGCCGATGAGCAGTTCTTC. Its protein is CASSLTSGADEQFF.

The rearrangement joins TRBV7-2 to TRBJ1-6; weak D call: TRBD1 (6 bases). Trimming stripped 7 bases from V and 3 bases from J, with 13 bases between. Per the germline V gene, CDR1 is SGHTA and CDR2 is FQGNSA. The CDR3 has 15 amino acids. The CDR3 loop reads CASTKGGSYNSPLHF. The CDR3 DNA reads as TGTGCCAGCACTAAGGGGGGCAGCTATAATTCACCCCTCCACTTT.

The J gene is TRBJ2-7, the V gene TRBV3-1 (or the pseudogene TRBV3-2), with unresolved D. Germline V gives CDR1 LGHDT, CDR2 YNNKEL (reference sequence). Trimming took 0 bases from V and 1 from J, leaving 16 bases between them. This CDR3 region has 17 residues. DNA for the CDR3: TGTGCCAGCAGCCAAGATAGGGCAGGAGCTTTTTCCTACGAGCAGTACTTC. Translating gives CASSQDRAGAFSYEQYF.

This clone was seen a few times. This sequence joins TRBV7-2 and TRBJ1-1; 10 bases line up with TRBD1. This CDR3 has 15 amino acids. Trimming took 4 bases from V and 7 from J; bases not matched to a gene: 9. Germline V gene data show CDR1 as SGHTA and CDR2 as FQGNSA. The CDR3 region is CASSSRDRGVFEAFF. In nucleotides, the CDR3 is TGTGCCAGCAGCTCCCGGGACAGGGGCGTTTTTGAAGCTTTCTTT.

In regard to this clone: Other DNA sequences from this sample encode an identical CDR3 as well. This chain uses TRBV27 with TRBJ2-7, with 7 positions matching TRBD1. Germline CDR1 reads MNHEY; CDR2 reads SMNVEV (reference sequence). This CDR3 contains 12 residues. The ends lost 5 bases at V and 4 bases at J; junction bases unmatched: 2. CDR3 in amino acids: CASSRTGYEQYF. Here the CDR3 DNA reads TGTGCCAGCAGTAGGACAGGTTACGAGCAGTACTTC.

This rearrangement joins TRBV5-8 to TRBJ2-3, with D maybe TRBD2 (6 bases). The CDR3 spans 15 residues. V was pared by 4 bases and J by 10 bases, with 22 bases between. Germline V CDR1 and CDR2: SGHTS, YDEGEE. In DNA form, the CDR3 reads TGTGCCAGCAGCGGCCGAGGAGGGGTCGGGAATTCGCAGTATTTT. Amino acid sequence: CASSGRGGVGNSQYF.

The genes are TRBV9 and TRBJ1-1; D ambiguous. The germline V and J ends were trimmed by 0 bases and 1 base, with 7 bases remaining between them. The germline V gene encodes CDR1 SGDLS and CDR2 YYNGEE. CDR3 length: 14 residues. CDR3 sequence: CASSVGDGNTEAFF. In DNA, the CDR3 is TGTGCCAGCAGCGTAGGCGACGGGAACACTGAAGCTTTCTTT.

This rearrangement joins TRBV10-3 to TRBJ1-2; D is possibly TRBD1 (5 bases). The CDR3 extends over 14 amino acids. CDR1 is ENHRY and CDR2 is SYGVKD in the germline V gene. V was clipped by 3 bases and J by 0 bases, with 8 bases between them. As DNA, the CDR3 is TGTGCCATCAGTGAAGGGACGGCTAACTATGGCTACACCTTC. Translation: CAISEGTANYGYTF.

CDR3 in amino acids: CASNLRDSRLPVNYGYTF. The DNA for the CDR3 is TGTGCCAGCAACCTCCGGGACAGTAGGCTCCCGGTAAACTATGGCTACACCTTC. The chain has TRBV19 and TRBJ1-2, with TRBD1 matching over 7 bases. Losses at the gene ends were 9 bases for V and 2 bases for J; bases not matched to a gene: 21. This CDR3 is built from 18 residues. In germline, CDR1 is LNHDA, CDR2 SQIVND (reference sequence). Looking up the rest from reference TRBV19 and TRBJ1-2 gives the full variable domain: DGGITQSPKYLFRKEGQNVTLSCEQNLNHDAMYWYRQDPGQGLRLIYYSQIVNDFQKGDIAEGYSVSREKKESFPLTVTSAQKNPTAFYLCASNLRDSRLPVNYGYTFGSGTRLTVV.

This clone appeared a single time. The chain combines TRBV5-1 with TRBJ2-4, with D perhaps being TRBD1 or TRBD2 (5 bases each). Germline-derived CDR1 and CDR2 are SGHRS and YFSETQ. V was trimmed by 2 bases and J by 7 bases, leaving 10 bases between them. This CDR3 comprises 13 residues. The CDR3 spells CASSFDGANIQYF. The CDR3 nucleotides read TGCGCCAGCAGCTTTGACGGGGCTAACATTCAGTACTTC.